These 3 T cell receptor beta chains were all obtained from the same sample, sequenced in a study of T-cell memory formation after mild COVID-19. TCRdb re-called the 5' RACE reads with MiXCR, one entry per CDR3 protein. This table has hundreds of thousands of distinct CDR3 sequences, less than 25% appearing once. Input material: PBMCs or a T cell subset sorted from them (not recorded which). All receptors derive from an adult woman who had mild COVID-19 (a few samples of this study predate the infection). Cell type and time point are not known.

V and J are TRBV5-5 and TRBJ2-1, with D uncertain. This CDR3 is 13 amino acids long. Germline CDR1 and CDR2: SGHKS and YYEKEE (reference sequence). V was clipped by 0 bases and J by 5 bases, with 6 bases between them. The CDR3 sequence: CASSLDSDNEQFF. For the CDR3, the DNA is TGTGCCAGCAGCTTGGACAGCGACAATGAGCAGTTCTTC.

The J gene is TRBJ2-1, the V gene TRBV6-5, with D possibly matching TRBD2 (6 bases). From germline, CDR1 is MNHEY and CDR2 SVGAGI. The CDR3 spans 13 residues. V gave up 0 bases and J gave up 9 bases, with 9 bases separating them. This CDR3 is CASSYSSGVEQFF. DNA for the CDR3: TGTGCCAGCAGTTACTCTAGCGGAGTTGAGCAGTTCTTC.

The V and J genes are TRBV27 and TRBJ2-1; TRBD1 matches 10 bases. V gave up 6 bases and J gave up 8 bases; unmatched junction bases: 13. CDR1 and CDR2 (germline): MNHEY, SMNVEV (reference sequence). The length of the CDR3 is 16 residues. The CDR3 is CASRPLPGQGLDEQFF. CDR3 bases: TGTGCCAGCAGACCCCTCCCGGGACAGGGGTTGGATGAGCAGTTCTTC.